One and the same sample provided the 10 T cell receptor beta chains below, sequenced in a study of blood T cell repertoires in COVID-19. Sequencing was performed with immunoSEQ multiplex PCR; in TCRdb, only in-frame clones are kept and a portion is missing. The sample lists under 300,000 clones; more than 75% were seen once. Sequencing input: PBMCs or T cells enriched from blood (not recorded which). Receptors were obtained from a woman between 35 and 50 years old with acute COVID-19.

The CDR3 region is CASFPLAGSRERRELFF. The CDR3 DNA sequence: TGTGCCAGCTTCCCATTAGCAGGTTCCCGGGAGAGGAGGGAGCTGTTTTTT. The chain is built from TRBV11-2 and TRBJ2-2, with D perhaps TRBD2 (6 bases). The germline CDR1 and CDR2 sequences are SGHAT and FQNNGV. Trimming pared 8 bases from V and 9 bases from J, leaving 28 bases between. The CDR3 runs 17 residues.

This clone was detected a few times. The V and J genes are TRBV7-9 and TRBJ1-1, with 7 bases aligning to TRBD1. Trimming cost V 5 bases and J 0 bases; bases outside gene matches: 6. The length of the CDR3 is 15 residues. Germline V gene sequence: CDR1 SEHNR, CDR2 FQNEAQ (reference sequence). CDR3 DNA: TGTGCCAGCAGCCAACCGGGACAGATGAACACTGAAGCTTTCTTT. It codes for CASSQPGQMNTEAFF.

On this clone itself: At one end, the junction sequence differs from germline, possibly due to a read error. The CDR3 is CASREDRGRNTEAFF. CDR3 DNA sequence: TGTGCCAGCAGGGAAGACAGGGGCCGAAACACTGAAGCTTTCTTT. V gene TRBV6-1 combines with J gene TRBJ1-1; 8 bases align to TRBD1. This CDR3 region has 15 residues. From germline, CDR1 is MNHNS and CDR2 SASEGT.

The chain couples TRBV30 to TRBJ1-2; D unclear. Trimming stripped 1 base from V and 2 bases from J, with 11 bases between. Germline CDR1 and CDR2: GTSNPN and SVGIG (reference sequence). The CDR3 runs to 14 residues. For the CDR3, the DNA is TGTGCCTGGAGTGAACAAACAGTGAACTATGGCTACACCTTC. Amino acids: CAWSEQTVNYGYTF.

The chain joins TRBV30 to TRBJ1-2, with TRBD1 as a possible D gene (5 bases). The CDR3 consists of 15 residues. The germline V gene encodes CDR1 GTSNPN and CDR2 SVGIG (reference sequence). V was trimmed by 0 bases and J by 6 bases, leaving 17 bases between them. Here the CDR3 reads CAWSVRKGLGDGYTF. CDR3 bases: TGTGCCTGGAGTGTTCGTAAGGGGTTAGGGGATGGCTACACCTTC.

This clone was seen only once. The rearrangement uses TRBV5-1 and TRBJ1-6; 7 nucleotides match TRBD1. This CDR3 has 15 amino acids. Trimming at V came to 4 bases and at J to 9 bases, leaving 10 bases not matched to a gene. Germline values: CDR1 SGHRS, CDR2 YFSETQ. The CDR3 is CASSPGTAGISPLHF. CDR3 DNA sequence: TGCGCCAGCAGCCCCGGGACAGCCGGGATTTCACCCCTCCACTTT.

The chain carries TRBV29-1 and TRBJ1-1; D is unclear. Looked up from germline, CDR1 is SQVTM and CDR2 is ANQGSEA. This CDR3 has 13 residues. V was cut by 4 bases and J by 1 base, with 10 bases left in between. The CDR3 loop reads CSVAAAGNTEAFF. For the CDR3, the DNA is TGCAGCGTTGCTGCCGCAGGGAACACTGAAGCTTTCTTT.

J is TRBJ1-4 and V is TRBV2; D is uncertain. Germline lookup yields CDR1 SNHLY and CDR2 FYNNEI. The ends were cut back, 6 bases at V and 0 bases at J, with 5 bases in the middle. The CDR3 length is 13 residues. The CDR3 nucleotides are TGTGCCAGCAGCCGGGCAACTAATGAAAAACTGTTTTTT. This sequence encodes CASSRATNEKLFF.

This clone was counted a single time. V gene TRBV3-1 (or the pseudogene TRBV3-2) combines with J gene TRBJ1-4, with 7 bases matching TRBD1. Germline values: CDR1 LGHDT, CDR2 YNNKEL (reference sequence). The CDR3 extends over 15 amino acids. The ends lost 1 base at V and 6 bases at J; junction bases unmatched: 5. As DNA, the CDR3 is TGTGCCAGCAGCCAAGTGGGGACAGAGGATGAAAAACTGTTTTTT. Residues: CASSQVGTEDEKLFF.

The chain employs TRBV9 and TRBJ1-4; no reliable D call. The V gene's germline CDR1 is SGDLS and CDR2 YYNGEE. The V and J ends lost 4 bases and 5 bases respectively, with 3 bases between them. The CDR3 is 11 amino acids. In nucleotides, the CDR3 is TGTGCCAGCAGCTCAAATGAAAAACTGTTTTTT. It translates to CASSSNEKLFF.